The clone carrying this T cell receptor beta chain was seen many times. Sorted cell numbers of 20,000 to 1,000,000, with 10%, 30% or 50% RNA, served as input for naive CD8 libraries. Sorting isolated naive CD8 T cells as CD8+CD4-CCR7+CD45RA+ events. This sample stems from a study of molecular identifiers for immune sequencing clone quantification. Each CDR3 protein gets one entry after TCRdb re-called the PCR reads with MiXCR. Here the sample spans about 640,000 distinct CDR3 sequences, 20% being singletons. V was cut by 4 bases and J by 2 bases, with 18 bases left in between. CDR1 is SGHRS, CDR2 YFSETQ, per germline. The CDR3 spans 16 residues.

The chain links TRBV5-1 to TRBJ2-5; maybe TRBD2 (6 bases). The source of this sequence is a human donor in good health. Some libraries in this study had Jurkat cell RNA spiked in. The material sequenced was naive CD8+ T cells from blood, with Jurkat cell RNA spiked in. Specified subset: FACS-sorted CD8+CD4-CCR7+CD45RA+ naive T cells. The CDR3 DNA sequence: TGCGCCAGCAGCATCCGGGACGGAGGGCCACAAGAGACCCAGTACTTC. Translated, it gives CASSIRDGGPQETQYF.